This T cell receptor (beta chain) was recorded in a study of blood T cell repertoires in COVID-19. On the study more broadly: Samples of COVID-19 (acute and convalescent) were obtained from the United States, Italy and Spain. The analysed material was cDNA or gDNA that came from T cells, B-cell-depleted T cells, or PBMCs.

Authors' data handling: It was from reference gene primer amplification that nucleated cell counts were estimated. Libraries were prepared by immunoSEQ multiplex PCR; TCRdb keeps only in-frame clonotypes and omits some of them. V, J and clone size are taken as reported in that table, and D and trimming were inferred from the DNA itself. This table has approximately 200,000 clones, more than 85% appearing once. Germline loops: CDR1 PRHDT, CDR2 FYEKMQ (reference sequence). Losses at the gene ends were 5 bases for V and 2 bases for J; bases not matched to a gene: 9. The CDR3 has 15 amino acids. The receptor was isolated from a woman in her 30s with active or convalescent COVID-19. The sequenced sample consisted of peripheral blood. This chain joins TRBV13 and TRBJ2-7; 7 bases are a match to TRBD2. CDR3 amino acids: CASSAGLEFPYEQYF. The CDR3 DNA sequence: TGTGCCAGCAGCGCAGGACTAGAGTTCCCCTACGAGCAGTACTTC.